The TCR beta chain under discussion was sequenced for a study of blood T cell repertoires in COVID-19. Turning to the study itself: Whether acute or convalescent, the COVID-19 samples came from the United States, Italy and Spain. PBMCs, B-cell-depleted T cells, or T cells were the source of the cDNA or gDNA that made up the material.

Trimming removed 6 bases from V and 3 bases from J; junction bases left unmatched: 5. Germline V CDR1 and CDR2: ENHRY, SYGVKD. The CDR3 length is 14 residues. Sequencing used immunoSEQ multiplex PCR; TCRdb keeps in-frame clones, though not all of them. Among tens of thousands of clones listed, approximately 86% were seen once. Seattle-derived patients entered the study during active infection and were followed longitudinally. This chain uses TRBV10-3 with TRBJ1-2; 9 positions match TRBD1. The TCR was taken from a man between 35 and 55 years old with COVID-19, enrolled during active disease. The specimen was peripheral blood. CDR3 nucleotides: TGTGCCATCAGATTGGACAGGGGTGACTATGGCTACACCTTC. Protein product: CAIRLDRGDYGYTF.